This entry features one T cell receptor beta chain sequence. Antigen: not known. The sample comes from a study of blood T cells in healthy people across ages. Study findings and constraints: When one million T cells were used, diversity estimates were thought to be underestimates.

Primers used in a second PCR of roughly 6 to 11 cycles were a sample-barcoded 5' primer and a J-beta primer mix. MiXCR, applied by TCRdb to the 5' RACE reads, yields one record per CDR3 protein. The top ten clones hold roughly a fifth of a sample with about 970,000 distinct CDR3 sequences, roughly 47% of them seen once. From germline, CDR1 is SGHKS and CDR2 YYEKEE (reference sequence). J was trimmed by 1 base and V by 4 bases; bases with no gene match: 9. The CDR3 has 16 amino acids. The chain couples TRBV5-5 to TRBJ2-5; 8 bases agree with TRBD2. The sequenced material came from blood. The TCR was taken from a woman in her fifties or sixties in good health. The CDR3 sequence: CASSQRSGRPQETQYF. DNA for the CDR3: TGTGCCAGCAGCCAGCGCAGCGGGAGACCCCAAGAGACCCAGTACTTC.